The clone carrying this TCR beta chain was observed at least ten times. Its antigen is undetermined. The ends were cut back, 1 base at V and 4 bases at J, with 20 bases in the middle. Germline loops: CDR1 MGHRA, CDR2 YSYEKL. The CDR3 loop spans 17 amino acids. This entry is derived from a study of T cells after yellow fever vaccination. Study observations and caveats: Re-detected after boosting: most primary clones, more than 95% of CD4 and over 80% of CD8.

TCRdb re-called the 5' RACE reads through MiXCR, storing one row per CDR3 protein. Among some 500,000 distinct CDR3 sequences listed, about 13% were seen once. The sample in question was PBMCs, obtained on the day of the yellow fever booster vaccination. The source of this sequence is a man aged 30 to 45 who received the YFV17D yellow fever vaccine. This chain joins TRBV4-1 and TRBJ2-7; D might be TRBD1 (6 bases). CDR3 bases: TGCGCCAGCAGCCAAGTCCCGGGACAAAGGAGGATGTACGAGCAGTACTTC. This gives the protein CASSQVPGQRRMYEQYF.